The 15 T cell receptor beta chains reported below all come from one sample, sequenced in a study of early T cells in non-severe SARS-CoV-2 infection (dated by TCRdb to the early 2020s). Library preparation employed 5' RACE. Data came from a NextSeq 500. TCRdb reprocessing: public reads trimmed at Q25 with fastp, clones called with MiXCR, in-frame beta chains kept. Merged by CDR3 protein, the rows form single entries marked with the most common genes and DNA. This sample is represented by more than 20,000 distinct CDR3 sequences; 4% to 4.5% of them were singletons. The top ten clonotypes cover under 4.5% of the sample. What was sequenced was whole blood. The source of these receptors is an adult who was a healthcare worker with PCR-confirmed SARS-CoV-2 infection or an uninfected control (not recorded which).

Many counts were recorded for this clonotype. The chain combines TRBV6-1 with TRBJ2-7; D is undetermined. Trimming took off 8 bases at V and 5 bases at J, with 13 bases between the two ends. Germline lookup yields CDR1 MNHNS and CDR2 SASEGT. The CDR3 has 12 amino acids. As DNA, the CDR3 is TGTGCCAGCTGTAAGGCTGCCGACGAGCAGTACTTC. Translating it yields CASCKAADEQYF.

This clonotype was detected only a few times. One end of the junction fails to match germline, which may point to a read error. The V and J genes are TRBV5-1 and TRBJ2-2, with 11 bases lining up with TRBD2. The CDR3 totals 17 residues. Germline CDR1 reads SGHRS; CDR2 reads YFSETQ. The CDR3 DNA reads as TGCGCCAACAGCTTACTAGCGGGAGTGATGAACACCGGGGAGCTGTTTTTT. Translation: CANSLLAGVMNTGELFF.

This clonotype has a handful of counts. The CDR3 here is CASTFGQAKGVNEQFF. The CDR3 region has the DNA TGTGCCAGCACGTTCGGACAGGCAAAAGGAGTCAATGAGCAGTTCTTC. The rearrangement links TRBV28 to TRBJ2-1; 7 bases fit TRBD1. The CDR3 sequence is 16 residues long. Germline lookup yields CDR1 MDHEN and CDR2 SYDVKM. V gave up 7 bases and J gave up 6 bases; unmatched junction bases: 15.

This clonotype was observed a handful of times. DNA for the CDR3: TGTGCCACGGGGACGTTCAGATACGAGCAGTACTTC. Its protein is CATGTFRYEQYF. The rearrangement joins TRBV2 to TRBJ2-7, with D perhaps TRBD1 or TRBD2 (5 bases each). V shed 10 bases and J shed 4 bases, with 14 bases lying between them. Germline CDR1 is SNHLY and CDR2 is FYNNEI. The CDR3 has 12 residues.

This clonotype occurred many times. Sequence at one end of the junction differs from germline and may be a read error. The chain links TRBV5-4 to TRBJ2-7, with D tentatively TRBD1 (5 bases). This CDR3 region has 11 residues. The germline CDR1 and CDR2 sequences are SGHNT and YYREEE (reference sequence). The CDR3 protein is CASSLGQVRNF. In nucleotides, the CDR3 is TGTGCCAGCAGTTTAGGACAAGTCAGGAACTTC.

Relative to its sample, this clonotype is medium-sized. J is TRBJ2-7 and V is TRBV7-6; perhaps D is TRBD1 or TRBD2 (6 bases each). Germline CDR1 is SGHVS and CDR2 is FNYEAQ. CDR3 length: 13 residues. V was trimmed by 1 base and J by 5 bases, leaving 9 bases between them. CDR3 amino acids: CASSLEGGHEQYF. For the CDR3, the DNA is TGTGCCAGCAGCTTAGAGGGGGGCCACGAGCAGTACTTC.

This clonotype was seen repeatedly, ten times or more. The chain links TRBV24-1 to TRBJ1-5; 7 nucleotides agree with TRBD1. Losses at the gene ends were 4 bases for V and 3 bases for J; bases not matched to a gene: 5. The CDR3 covers 15 residues. Germline V lookup: CDR1 KGHDR, CDR2 SFDVKD. CDR3 residues: CATSDPDRDNQPQHF. As DNA, the CDR3 is TGTGCCACCAGTGACCCCGACAGGGACAATCAGCCCCAGCATTTT.

This clonotype was seen ten or more times. This sequence joins TRBV7-8 and TRBJ2-1, with 8 positions matching TRBD2. This CDR3 has 13 amino acids. Germline CDR1 reads SGHVS; CDR2 reads FQNEAQ. J lost 7 bases, V lost 5 bases, and 4 bases had no gene match. This CDR3 reads CASSMGLGNEQFF. The CDR3 DNA sequence: TGTGCCAGCAGCATGGGACTAGGGAATGAGCAGTTCTTC. Complete variable domain (other parts from reference TRBV7-8 and TRBJ2-1): GAGVSQSPRYKVAKRGQDVALRCDPISGHVSLFWYQQALGQGPEFLTYFQNEAQLDKSGLPSDRFFAERPEGSVSTLKIQRTQQEDSAVYLCASSMGLGNEQFFGPGTRLTVL.

The chain links TRBV6-4 to TRBJ2-1; D not certain. The CDR3 has 15 residues. Trimming cost V 0 bases and J 0 bases, with 6 bases left between them. Per the germline V gene, CDR1 is MRHNA and CDR2 is SNTAGT. Here the CDR3 DNA reads TGTGCCAGCAGTGACTCGATCGTCTCCTACAATGAGCAGTTCTTC. Protein: CASSDSIVSYNEQFF.

This clonotype was detected ten times or more. V is TRBV24-1 and J is TRBJ2-3, with TRBD2 identical over 8 bases. The V gene's germline CDR1 is KGHDR and CDR2 SFDVKD. This CDR3 region has 15 residues. V dropped 5 bases and J dropped 1; count of bases not matched to a gene: 4. The CDR3 bases are TGTGCCACCAGTGGAGCGGGAGAGGGCACAGATACGCAGTATTTT. Translating it yields CATSGAGEGTDTQYF.

This clonotype was recorded many times. The J gene is TRBJ1-2, the V gene TRBV28; 9 bases fit TRBD1. The CDR3 contains 15 residues. V lost 6 bases and J lost 2; bases outside the gene matches: 7. The germline CDR1 and CDR2 sequences are MDHEN and SYDVKM. The CDR3 is CASRLQGAANYGYTF. The CDR3 region has the DNA TGTGCCAGCAGGTTACAGGGGGCTGCCAACTATGGCTACACCTTC.

This clonotype was recorded many times. The chain couples TRBV18 to TRBJ1-5; D might be TRBD1 (5 bases). The CDR3 loop spans 15 amino acids. The V end lost 3 bases, the J end lost 1 base, and 10 bases lay between the germline ends. Germline V CDR1 and CDR2: KGHSH, LQKENI. CDR3: CASSPGRVSNQPQHF. CDR3 DNA sequence: TGTGCCAGCTCACCCGGCAGGGTCAGCAATCAGCCCCAGCATTTT.

This clonotype has a single count. With a much larger clone just one base away, this may be a read error. V usage is TRBV7-8 and J usage is TRBJ2-6; perhaps TRBD1 as D (6 bases). Germline assignment: CDR1 SGHVS and CDR2 FQNEAQ. The CDR3 consists of 21 residues. V shed 6 bases and J shed 0 bases, with 27 bases lying between them. In DNA, the CDR3 is TGTGCCAGCAGATACTCTTGGACAGCCAAAGGACCATTCTCTGGGGCCAACGTCCTGACTTTC. Its protein is CASRYSWTAKGPFSGANVLTF.

As DNA, the CDR3 is TGTGCCTGGAGTCCCCGGGAGGGGATACATTCACCCCTCCACTTT. This codes for CAWSPREGIHSPLHF. The chain recombines TRBV30 with TRBJ1-6; D might be TRBD1 (5 bases). The CDR3 is 15 residues long. V lost 2 bases, J lost 8 bases, and 16 bases lay in between. Germline V gives CDR1 GTSNPN, CDR2 SVGIG (reference sequence).

This clonotype was recorded at least ten times. The genes are TRBV27 and TRBJ2-3, with D unresolved. Germline V gene data show CDR1 as MNHEY and CDR2 as SMNVEV (reference sequence). This CDR3 spans 13 amino acids. V was clipped by 2 bases and J by 5 bases, with 8 bases between them. Here the CDR3 reads CASSLASVDTQYF. The CDR3 bases are TGTGCCAGCAGTTTAGCGTCGGTAGATACGCAGTATTTT.